This TCR beta chain was recorded in a study of blood T cell repertoires in COVID-19. CDR1 is SGHNT, CDR2 YENEEA, per germline. V dropped 1 base and J dropped 6; count of bases not matched to a gene: 2. The CDR3 has 16 residues. Libraries were prepared by immunoSEQ multiplex PCR; TCRdb keeps only in-frame clonotypes and omits some of them. The sample yields hundreds of thousands of clones, around 88% seen once. The chain employs TRBV11-3 and TRBJ1-6; 11 nucleotides align to TRBD1. Sequencing was carried out using PBMCs or T cells enriched from blood (not recorded which). The clonotype originates from a woman aged 50 to 60 who had recovered from COVID-19. This chain's CDR3 is CASSLGGTGGNSPLHF. DNA of the CDR3: TGTGCCAGCAGCTTAGGCGGGACAGGGGGTAATTCACCCCTCCACTTT.